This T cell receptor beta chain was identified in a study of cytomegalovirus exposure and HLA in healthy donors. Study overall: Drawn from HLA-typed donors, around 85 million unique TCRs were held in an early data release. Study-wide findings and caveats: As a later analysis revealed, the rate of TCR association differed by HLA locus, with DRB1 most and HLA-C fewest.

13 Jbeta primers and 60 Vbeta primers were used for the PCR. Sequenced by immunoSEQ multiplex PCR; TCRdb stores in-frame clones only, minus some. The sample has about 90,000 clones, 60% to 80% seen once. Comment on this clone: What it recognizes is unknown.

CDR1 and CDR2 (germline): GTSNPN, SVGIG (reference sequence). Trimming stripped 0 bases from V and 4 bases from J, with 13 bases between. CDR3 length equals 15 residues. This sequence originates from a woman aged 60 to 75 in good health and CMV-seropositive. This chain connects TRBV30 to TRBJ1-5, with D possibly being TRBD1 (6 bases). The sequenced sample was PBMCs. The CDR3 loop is CAWSVKGVLNQPQHF. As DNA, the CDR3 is TGTGCCTGGAGTGTAAAGGGGGTATTGAATCAGCCCCAGCATTTT.